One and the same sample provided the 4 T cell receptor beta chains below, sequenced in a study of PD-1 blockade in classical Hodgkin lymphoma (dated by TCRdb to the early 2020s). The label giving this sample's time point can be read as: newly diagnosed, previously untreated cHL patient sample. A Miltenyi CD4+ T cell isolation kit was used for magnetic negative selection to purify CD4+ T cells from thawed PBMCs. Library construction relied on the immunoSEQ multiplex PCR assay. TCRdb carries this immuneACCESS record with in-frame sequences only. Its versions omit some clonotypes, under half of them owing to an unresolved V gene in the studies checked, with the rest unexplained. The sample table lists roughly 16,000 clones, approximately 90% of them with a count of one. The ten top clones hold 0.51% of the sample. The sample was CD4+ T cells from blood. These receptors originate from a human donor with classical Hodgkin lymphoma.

The CDR3 bases are TGTGCCAGCAGCTCCAGGATAAGGGACGAGCAGTACTTC. Translated, it gives CASSSRIRDEQYF. The V and J genes are TRBV7-8 and TRBJ2-7, with D uncertain. Germline V gene lookup returns CDR1 SGHVS and CDR2 FQNEAQ. The CDR3 consists of 13 residues. Trimming removed 4 bases from V and 5 bases from J, with 12 bases in between.

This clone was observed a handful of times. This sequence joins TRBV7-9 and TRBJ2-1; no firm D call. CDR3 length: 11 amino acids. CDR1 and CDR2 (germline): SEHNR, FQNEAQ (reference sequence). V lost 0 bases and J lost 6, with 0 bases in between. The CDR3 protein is CASSLANEQFF. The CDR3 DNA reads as TGTGCCAGCAGCTTAGCCAATGAGCAGTTCTTC.

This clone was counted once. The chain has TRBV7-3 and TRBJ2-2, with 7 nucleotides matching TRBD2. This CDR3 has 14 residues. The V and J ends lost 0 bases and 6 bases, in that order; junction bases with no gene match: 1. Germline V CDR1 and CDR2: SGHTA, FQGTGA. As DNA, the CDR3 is TGTGCCAGCAGCTTAACGGGAGGGCCCGGGGAGCTGTTTTTT. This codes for CASSLTGGPGELFF.

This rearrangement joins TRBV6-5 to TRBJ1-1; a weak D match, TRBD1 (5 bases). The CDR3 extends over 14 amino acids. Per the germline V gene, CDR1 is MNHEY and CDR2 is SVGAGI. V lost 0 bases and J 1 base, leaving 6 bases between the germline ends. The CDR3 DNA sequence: TGTGCCAGCAGTTACTCGGGGGGGAACACTGAAGCTTTCTTT. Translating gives CASSYSGGNTEAFF.